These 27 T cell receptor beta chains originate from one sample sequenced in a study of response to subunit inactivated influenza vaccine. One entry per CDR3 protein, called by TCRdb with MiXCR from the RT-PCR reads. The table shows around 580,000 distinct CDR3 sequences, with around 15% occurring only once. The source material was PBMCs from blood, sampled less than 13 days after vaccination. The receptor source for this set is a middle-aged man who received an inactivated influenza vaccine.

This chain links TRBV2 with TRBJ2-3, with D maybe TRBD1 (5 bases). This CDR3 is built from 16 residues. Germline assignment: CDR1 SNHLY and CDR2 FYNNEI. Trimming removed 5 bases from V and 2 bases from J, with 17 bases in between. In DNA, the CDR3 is TGTGCCAGCAGTTACCGCCCCAGGGCAGCCACAGATACGCAGTATTTT. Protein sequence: CASSYRPRAATDTQYF. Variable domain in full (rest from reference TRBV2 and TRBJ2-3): EPEVTQTPSHQVTQMGQEVILRCVPISNHLYFYWYRQILGQKVEFLVSFYNNEISEKSEIFDDQFSVERPDGSNFTLKIRSTKLEDSAMYFCASSYRPRAATDTQYFGPGTRLTVL.

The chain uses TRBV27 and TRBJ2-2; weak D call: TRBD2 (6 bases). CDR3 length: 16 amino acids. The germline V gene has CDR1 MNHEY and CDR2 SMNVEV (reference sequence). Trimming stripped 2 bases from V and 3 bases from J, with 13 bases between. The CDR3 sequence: CASSLAAGRYTGELFF. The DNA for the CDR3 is TGTGCCAGCAGTTTAGCGGCAGGGAGGTACACCGGGGAGCTGTTTTTT.

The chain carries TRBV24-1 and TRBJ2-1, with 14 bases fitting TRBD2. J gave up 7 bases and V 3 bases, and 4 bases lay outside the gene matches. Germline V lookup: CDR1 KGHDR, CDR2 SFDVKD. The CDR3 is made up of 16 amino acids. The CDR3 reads CATSDRTSGRMNEQFF. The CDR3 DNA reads TGTGCCACCAGTGATCGGACTAGCGGGAGGATGAATGAGCAGTTCTTC.

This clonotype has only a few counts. Written as DNA, the CDR3 is TGTGCCGGGCCACCCCTAACGAAGGGGCAGGATCAGCCCCAGCATTTT. Encoded protein: CAGPPLTKGQDQPQHF. This sequence joins TRBV5-6 and TRBJ1-5; TRBD1 might be the D (5 bases). The CDR3 has 16 amino acids. Trimming cost V 10 bases and J 5 bases, with 25 bases left between them. In germline, CDR1 is SGHDT, CDR2 YYEEEE.

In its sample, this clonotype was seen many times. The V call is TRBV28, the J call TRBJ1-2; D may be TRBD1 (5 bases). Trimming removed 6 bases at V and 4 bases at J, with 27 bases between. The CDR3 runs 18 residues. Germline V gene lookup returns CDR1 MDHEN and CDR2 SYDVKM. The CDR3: CASRNHLKKDKESYGYTF. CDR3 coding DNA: TGTGCCAGCAGAAACCACCTAAAGAAGGACAAGGAGAGCTATGGCTACACCTTC.

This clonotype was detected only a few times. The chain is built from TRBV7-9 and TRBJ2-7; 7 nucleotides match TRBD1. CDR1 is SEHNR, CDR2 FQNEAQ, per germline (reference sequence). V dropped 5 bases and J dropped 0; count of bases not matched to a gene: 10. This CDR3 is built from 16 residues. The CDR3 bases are TGTGCCAGCAGCCACGGGACAGCTTCCTTCTCCTACGAGCAGTACTTC. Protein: CASSHGTASFSYEQYF.

Here the CDR3 reads CASSPMGTRVNEQFF. The CDR3 nucleotides read TGTGCCAGCAGCCCGATGGGGACTAGGGTGAATGAGCAGTTCTTC. V gene TRBV7-2 combines with J gene TRBJ2-1; 8 nucleotides agree with TRBD2. Germline CDR1 and CDR2: SGHTA and FQGNSA. J was trimmed by 7 bases and V by 5 bases; bases with no gene match: 10. The length of the CDR3 is 15 residues.

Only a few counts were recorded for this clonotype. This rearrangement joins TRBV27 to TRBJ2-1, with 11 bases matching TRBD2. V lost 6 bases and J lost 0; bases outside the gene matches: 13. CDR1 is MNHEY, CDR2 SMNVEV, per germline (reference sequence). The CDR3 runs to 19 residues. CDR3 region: CASRSTSGGYRSSYNEQFF. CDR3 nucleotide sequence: TGTGCCAGCAGGTCCACTAGCGGGGGCTACAGGAGCTCCTACAATGAGCAGTTCTTC.

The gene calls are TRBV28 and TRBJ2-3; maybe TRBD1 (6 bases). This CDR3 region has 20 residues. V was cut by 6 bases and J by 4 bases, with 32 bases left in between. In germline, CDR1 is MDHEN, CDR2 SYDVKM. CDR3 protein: CASSYPLGAAFSPDPDTQYF. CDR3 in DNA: TGTGCCAGCAGCTACCCTTTGGGGGCCGCCTTCTCGCCGGATCCAGATACGCAGTATTTT.

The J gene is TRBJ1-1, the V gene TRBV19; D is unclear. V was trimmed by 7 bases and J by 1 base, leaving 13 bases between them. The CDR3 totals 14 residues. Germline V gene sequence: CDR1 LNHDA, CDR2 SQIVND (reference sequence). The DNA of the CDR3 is TGTGCCAGTACCACCTTACAGCAGAACACTGAAGCTTTCTTT. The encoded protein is CASTTLQQNTEAFF.

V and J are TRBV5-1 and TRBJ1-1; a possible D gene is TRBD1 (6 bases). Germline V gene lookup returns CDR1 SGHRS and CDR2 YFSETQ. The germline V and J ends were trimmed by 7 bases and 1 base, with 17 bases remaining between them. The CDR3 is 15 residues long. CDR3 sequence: CASHTGSVENTEAFF. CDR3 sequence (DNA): TGCGCCAGCCACACAGGGAGCGTTGAGAACACTGAAGCTTTCTTT.

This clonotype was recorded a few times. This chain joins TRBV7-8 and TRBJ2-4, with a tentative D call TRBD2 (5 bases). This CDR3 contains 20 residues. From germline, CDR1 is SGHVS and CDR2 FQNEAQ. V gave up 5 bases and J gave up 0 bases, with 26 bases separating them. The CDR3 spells CASSRTSGLPTRLAKNIQYF. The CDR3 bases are TGTGCCAGCAGCAGAACATCCGGACTCCCAACTCGGCTAGCCAAAAACATTCAGTACTTC.

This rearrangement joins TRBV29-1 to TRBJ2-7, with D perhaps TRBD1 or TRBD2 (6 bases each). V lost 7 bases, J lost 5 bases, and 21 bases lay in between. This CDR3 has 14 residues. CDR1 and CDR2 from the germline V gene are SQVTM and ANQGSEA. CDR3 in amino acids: CSANPGHGGHEQYF. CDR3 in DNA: TGCAGCGCCAACCCGGGACACGGAGGGCACGAGCAGTACTTC.

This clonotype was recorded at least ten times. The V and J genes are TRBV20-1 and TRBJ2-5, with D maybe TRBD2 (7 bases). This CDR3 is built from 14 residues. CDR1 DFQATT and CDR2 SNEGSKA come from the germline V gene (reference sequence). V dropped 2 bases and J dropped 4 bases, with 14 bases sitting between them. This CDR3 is CSARPSGGRETQYF. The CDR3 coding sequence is TGCAGTGCTAGACCCTCGGGGGGCAGAGAGACCCAGTACTTC.

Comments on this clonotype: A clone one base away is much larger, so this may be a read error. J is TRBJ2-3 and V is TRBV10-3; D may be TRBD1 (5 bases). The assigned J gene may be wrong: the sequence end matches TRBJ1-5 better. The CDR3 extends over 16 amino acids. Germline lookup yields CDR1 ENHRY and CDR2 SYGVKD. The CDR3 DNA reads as TGTGCCATCAGTGAGGGATCGGGGCTGAGCACAGATACGCAGCATTTT. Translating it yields CAISEGSGLSTDTQHF.

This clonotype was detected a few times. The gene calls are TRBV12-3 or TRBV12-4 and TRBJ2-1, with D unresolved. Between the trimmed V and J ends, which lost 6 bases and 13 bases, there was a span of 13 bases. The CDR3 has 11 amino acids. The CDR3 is CASSYKWGQFF. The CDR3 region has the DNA TGTGCCAGCAGCTACAAGTGGGGACAGTTCTTC.

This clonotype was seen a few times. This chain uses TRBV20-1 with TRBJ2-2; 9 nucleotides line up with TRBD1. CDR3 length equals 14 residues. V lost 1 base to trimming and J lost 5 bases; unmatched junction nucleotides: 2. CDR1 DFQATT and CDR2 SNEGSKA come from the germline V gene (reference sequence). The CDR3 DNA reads TGCAGTGCTAGAGCTGGGACAGGGACCGGGGAGCTGTTTTTT. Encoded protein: CSARAGTGTGELFF.

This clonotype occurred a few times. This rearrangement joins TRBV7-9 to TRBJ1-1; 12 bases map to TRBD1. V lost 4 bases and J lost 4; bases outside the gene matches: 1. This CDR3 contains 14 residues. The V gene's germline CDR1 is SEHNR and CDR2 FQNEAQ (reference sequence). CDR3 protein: CASSWDRGPTEAFF. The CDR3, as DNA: TGTGCCAGCAGCTGGGACAGGGGGCCCACTGAAGCTTTCTTT.

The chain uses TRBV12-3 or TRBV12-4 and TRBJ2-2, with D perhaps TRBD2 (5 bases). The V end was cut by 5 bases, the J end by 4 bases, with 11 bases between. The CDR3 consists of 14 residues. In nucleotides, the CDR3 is TGTGCCAGCAGTGGAGGCCTCACCACCGGGGAGCTGTTTTTT. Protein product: CASSGGLTTGELFF.

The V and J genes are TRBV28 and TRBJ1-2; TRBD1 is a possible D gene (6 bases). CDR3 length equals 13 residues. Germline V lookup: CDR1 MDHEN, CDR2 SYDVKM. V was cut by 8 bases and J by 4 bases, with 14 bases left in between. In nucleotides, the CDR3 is TGTGCCAGCCGCATGGGGGGGGCCTATGGCTACACCTTC. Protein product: CASRMGGAYGYTF.

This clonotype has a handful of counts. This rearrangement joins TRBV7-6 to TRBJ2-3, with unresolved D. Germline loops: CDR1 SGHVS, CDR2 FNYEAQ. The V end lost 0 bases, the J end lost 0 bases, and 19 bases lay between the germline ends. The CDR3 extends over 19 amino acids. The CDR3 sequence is CASSLATHLVTLSTDTQYF. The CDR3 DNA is TGTGCCAGCAGCTTAGCGACCCATCTAGTAACTTTAAGCACAGATACGCAGTATTTT.

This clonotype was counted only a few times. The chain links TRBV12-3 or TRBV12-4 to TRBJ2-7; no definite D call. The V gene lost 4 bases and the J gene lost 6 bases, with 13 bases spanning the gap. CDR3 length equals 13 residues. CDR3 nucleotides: TGTGCCAGCAGTTCTACCCGGGCCGGCGAGCAGTACTTC. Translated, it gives CASSSTRAGEQYF.

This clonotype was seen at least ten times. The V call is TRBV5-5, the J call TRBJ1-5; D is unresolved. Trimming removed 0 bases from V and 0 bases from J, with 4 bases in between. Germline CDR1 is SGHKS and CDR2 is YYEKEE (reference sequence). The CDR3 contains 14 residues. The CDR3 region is CASSLEYSNQPQHF. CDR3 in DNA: TGTGCCAGCAGCTTGGAGTATAGCAATCAGCCCCAGCATTTT.

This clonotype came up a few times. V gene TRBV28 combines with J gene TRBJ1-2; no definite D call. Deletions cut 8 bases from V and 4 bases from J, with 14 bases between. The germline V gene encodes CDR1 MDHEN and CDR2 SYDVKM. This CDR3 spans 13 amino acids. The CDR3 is CASDVRAGYGYTF. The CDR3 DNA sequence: TGTGCCAGCGACGTGAGGGCTGGCTATGGCTACACCTTC.

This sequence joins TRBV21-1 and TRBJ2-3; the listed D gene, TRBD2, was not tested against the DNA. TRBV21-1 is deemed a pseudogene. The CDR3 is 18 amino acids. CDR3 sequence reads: CASSKLFKAGAPTDTQYF. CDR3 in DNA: TGTGCCAGCAGCAAATTATTTAAGGCGGGAGCCCCCACAGATACGCAGTATTTT.

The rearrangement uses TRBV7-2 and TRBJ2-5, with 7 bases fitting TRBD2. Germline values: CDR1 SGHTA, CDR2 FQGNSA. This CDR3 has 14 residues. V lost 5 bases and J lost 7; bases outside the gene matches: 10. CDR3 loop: CASSRDRGEGTQYF. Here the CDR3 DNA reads TGTGCCAGCAGCCGAGATCGGGGGGAAGGGACCCAGTACTTC.

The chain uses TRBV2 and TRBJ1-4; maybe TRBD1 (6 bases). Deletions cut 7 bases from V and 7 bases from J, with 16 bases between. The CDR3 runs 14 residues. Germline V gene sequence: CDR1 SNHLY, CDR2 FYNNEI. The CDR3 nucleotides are TGTGCCAGCATTTCCGACAGGTTGAGTGAAAAACTGTTTTTT. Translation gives CASISDRLSEKLFF.